Shown below are 12 T cell receptor beta chains from a single sample sequenced in a study of patients and donors after allogeneic stem cell transplantation. In TCRdb, the RT-PCR reads were re-called with MiXCR into one record per CDR3 protein. Among 390,000 or so distinct CDR3 sequences listed, approximately 16% were seen once. The sequencing input was blood, either unsorted or a sorted T cell fraction (not recorded which). The receptors stem from a human donor who was either an allogeneic HSCT recipient or a stem cell or donor lymphocyte infusion donor (not recorded which). It is not recorded whose cells these are; they may come from a transplant donor.

This clonotype was seen a handful of times. This rearrangement joins TRBV9 to TRBJ2-4, with D unclear. Germline CDR1 reads SGDLS; CDR2 reads YYNGEE. Trimming took off 4 bases at V and 6 bases at J, with 23 bases between the two ends. The CDR3 has 17 amino acids. The CDR3 region is CASSPEGVPPKRNIQYF. CDR3 DNA: TGTGCCAGCAGCCCCGAAGGCGTCCCCCCAAAGAGAAACATTCAGTACTTC.

The rearrangement joins TRBV20-1 to TRBJ1-5, with D maybe TRBD1 (5 bases). Germline V gene sequence: CDR1 DFQATT, CDR2 SNEGSKA (reference sequence). The CDR3 totals 14 residues. V gave up 6 bases and J gave up 3 bases, with 15 bases separating them. CDR3 sequence (DNA): TGCAGTGCCAGGAGGGGTTCTGACAATCAGCCCCAGCATTTT. Translating gives CSARRGSDNQPQHF.

CDR3: CASSYSAGELFF. For the CDR3, the DNA is TGTGCCAGCAGTTACTCCGCCGGGGAGCTGTTTTTT. This chain links TRBV6-6 with TRBJ2-2, with D unclear. Germline V gives CDR1 MNHNY, CDR2 SVGAGI (reference sequence). V was clipped by 0 bases and J by 6 bases, with 2 bases between them. The CDR3 has 12 amino acids.

This clonotype was observed many times. The V and J genes are TRBV5-1 and TRBJ1-2; D not certain. Per the germline V gene, CDR1 is SGHRS and CDR2 is YFSETQ. Trimming took 0 bases from V and 8 from J, leaving 11 bases between them. The CDR3 length is 13 residues. CDR3 sequence: CASSLADAAGYTF. For the CDR3, the DNA is TGCGCCAGCAGCTTGGCGGACGCCGCGGGCTACACCTTC.

With regard to this clonotype: This may stem from a read error, because a much larger clone lies one nucleotide away. This chain uses TRBV5-1 with TRBJ2-1; TRBD2 matches at 14 bases. The trim removed 4 bases at V and 1 base at J, leaving 7 bases unmatched. This CDR3 is 18 amino acids long. Germline V gives CDR1 SGHRS, CDR2 YFSETQ. CDR3 protein: CASSKGLAGARSYNEQFF. In DNA, the CDR3 is TGCGCCAGCAGCAAGGGACTAGCGGGGGCCAGATCCTACAATGAGCAGTTCTTC.

The CDR3: CASSTTGTSGRSEQFF. DNA for the CDR3: TGTGCCAGCAGCACCACCGGGACTAGCGGGAGAAGTGAGCAGTTCTTC. V and J are TRBV11-2 and TRBJ2-1; 14 nucleotides align to TRBD2. Germline V gene sequence: CDR1 SGHAT, CDR2 FQNNGV. The junction had 9 bases not matched to a gene; V was cut back by 5 bases and J by 9 bases. This CDR3 has 16 residues.

This clonotype was detected only a few times. CDR3 sequence: CASSHRDSRGYTF. CDR3 DNA: TGTGCCAGCAGTCACCGGGATTCTCGGGGCTACACCTTC. J is TRBJ1-2 and V is TRBV7-6; D gene uncertain. CDR1 is SGHVS, CDR2 FNYEAQ, per germline. Trimming shortened V by 6 bases and J by 8 bases, and 16 bases separated the two germline ends. CDR3 length equals 13 residues.

As regards this clonotype: No DNA is shown, since the ends of the CDR3 on it are uncertain; the CDR3 is the one TCRdb lists. This sequence joins TRBV27 and TRBJ2-7; the table calls TRBD2, which could not be checked here. Germline values: CDR1 MNHEY, CDR2 SMNVEV (reference sequence). The CDR3 adds up to 17 amino acids, both ends counted. CDR3 loop: CASSSSTGASGSNEQYF.

V usage is TRBV7-9 and J usage is TRBJ2-2, with a weak D call TRBD2 (6 bases). Trimming shortened V by 8 bases and J by 7 bases, and 11 bases separated the two germline ends. The CDR3 extends over 12 amino acids. Per germline, CDR1 SEHNR and CDR2 FQNEAQ (reference sequence). In DNA, the CDR3 is TGTGCCAGCCCGGGAGCGGTCGGGGAGCTGTTTTTT. Translated, it gives CASPGAVGELFF.

This clonotype was recorded once. The rearrangement joins TRBV13 to TRBJ2-3, with 8 bases fitting TRBD2. This CDR3 contains 16 residues. Trimming at V came to 2 bases and at J to 2 bases, leaving 6 bases not matched to a gene. Germline V gene data show CDR1 as PRHDT and CDR2 as FYEKMQ (reference sequence). CDR3 sequence reads: CASSLFTSGYTDTQYF. The CDR3, as DNA: TGTGCCAGCAGCTTATTTACTAGCGGTTACACAGATACGCAGTATTTT.

V is TRBV7-2 and J is TRBJ2-5; TRBD2 matches 8 bases. In germline, CDR1 is SGHTA, CDR2 FQGNSA. The CDR3 extends over 15 amino acids. Germline trimming cut 4 bases from V and 5 bases from J; bases unmatched to any gene: 9. The chain's CDR3 is CASSSSGGLVETQYF. CDR3 in DNA: TGTGCCAGCAGCTCCTCGGGGGGGCTTGTCGAGACCCAGTACTTC.

There are a few counts of this clonotype. This chain uses TRBV30 with TRBJ1-4; D not resolved. The ends were cut back, 0 bases at V and 5 bases at J, with 7 bases in the middle. Germline CDR1 and CDR2: GTSNPN and SVGIG (reference sequence). The CDR3 loop spans 13 amino acids. The CDR3 region is CAWSVRENEKLFF. The CDR3 DNA sequence: TGTGCCTGGAGTGTACGAGAAAATGAAAAACTGTTTTTT.